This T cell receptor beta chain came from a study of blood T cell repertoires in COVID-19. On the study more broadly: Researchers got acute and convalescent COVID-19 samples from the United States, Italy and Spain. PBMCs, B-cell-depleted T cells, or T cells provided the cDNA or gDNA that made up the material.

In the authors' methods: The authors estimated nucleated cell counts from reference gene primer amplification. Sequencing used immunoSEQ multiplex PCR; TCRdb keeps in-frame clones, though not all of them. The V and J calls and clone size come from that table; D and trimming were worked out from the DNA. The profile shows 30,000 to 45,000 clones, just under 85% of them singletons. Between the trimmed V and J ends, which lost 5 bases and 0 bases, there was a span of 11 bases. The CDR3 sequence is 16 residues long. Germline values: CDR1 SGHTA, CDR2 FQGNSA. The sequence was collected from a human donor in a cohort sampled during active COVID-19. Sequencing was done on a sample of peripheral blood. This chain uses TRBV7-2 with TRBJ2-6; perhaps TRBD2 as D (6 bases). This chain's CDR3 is CASSMVGSSGANVLTF. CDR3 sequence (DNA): TGTGCCAGCAGCATGGTCGGGAGCTCTGGGGCCAACGTCCTGACTTTC.